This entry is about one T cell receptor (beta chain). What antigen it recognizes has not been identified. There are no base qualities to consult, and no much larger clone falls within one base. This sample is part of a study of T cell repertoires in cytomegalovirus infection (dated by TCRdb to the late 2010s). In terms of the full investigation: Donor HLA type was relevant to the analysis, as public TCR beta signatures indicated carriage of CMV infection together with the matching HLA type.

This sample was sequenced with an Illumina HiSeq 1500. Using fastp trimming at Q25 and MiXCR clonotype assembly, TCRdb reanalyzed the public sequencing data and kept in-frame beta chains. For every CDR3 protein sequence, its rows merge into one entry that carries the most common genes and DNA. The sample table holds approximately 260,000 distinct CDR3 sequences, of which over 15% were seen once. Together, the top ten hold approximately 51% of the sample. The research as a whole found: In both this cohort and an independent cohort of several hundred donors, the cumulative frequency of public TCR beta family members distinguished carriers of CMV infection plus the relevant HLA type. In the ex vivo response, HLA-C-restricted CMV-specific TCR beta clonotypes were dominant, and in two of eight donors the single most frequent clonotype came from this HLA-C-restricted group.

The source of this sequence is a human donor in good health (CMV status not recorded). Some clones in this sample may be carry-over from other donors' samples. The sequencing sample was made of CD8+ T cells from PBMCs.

The CDR3 in this case is CSARPRLRDTEAFF. In nucleotide form, the sequence is TGCAGTGCTAGACCGCGGTTGAGGGACACTGAAGCTTTCTTT. In this chain, TRBV20-1 is recombined with TRBJ1-1; no D gene is confidently identified. The junction carries 13 bases between V and J, which are trimmed by 2 bases and 3 bases respectively. Spanning cysteine to phenylalanine, the CDR3 consists of 14 amino acids. Only the CDR3 part of the read is kept: 42 bases, read in frame from the first base. CDR1 and CDR2, per the germline V gene (reference sequence), are DFQATT and SNEGSKA.